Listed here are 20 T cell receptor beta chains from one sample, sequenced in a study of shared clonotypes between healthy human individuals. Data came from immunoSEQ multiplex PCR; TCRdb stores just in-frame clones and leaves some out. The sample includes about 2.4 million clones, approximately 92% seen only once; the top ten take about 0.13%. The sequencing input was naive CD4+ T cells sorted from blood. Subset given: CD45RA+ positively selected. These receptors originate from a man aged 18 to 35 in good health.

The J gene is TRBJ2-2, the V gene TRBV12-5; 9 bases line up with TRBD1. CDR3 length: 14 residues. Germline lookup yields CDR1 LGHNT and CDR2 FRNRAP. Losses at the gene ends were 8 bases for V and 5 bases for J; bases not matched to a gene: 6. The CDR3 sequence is CASTGTGRTGELFF. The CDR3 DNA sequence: TGTGCTAGTACCGGGACAGGGCGGACCGGGGAGCTGTTTTTT.

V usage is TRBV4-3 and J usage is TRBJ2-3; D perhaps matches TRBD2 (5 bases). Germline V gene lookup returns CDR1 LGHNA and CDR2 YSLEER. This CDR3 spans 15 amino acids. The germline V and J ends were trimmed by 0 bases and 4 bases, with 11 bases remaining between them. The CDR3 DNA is TGCGCCAGCAGCCAAGACGGGATTCGGTCAGATACGCAGTATTTT. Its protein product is CASSQDGIRSDTQYF.

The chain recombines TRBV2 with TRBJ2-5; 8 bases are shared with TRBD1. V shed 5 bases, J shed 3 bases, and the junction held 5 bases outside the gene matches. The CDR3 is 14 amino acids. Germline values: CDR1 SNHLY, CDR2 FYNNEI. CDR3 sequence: CASSSDRGKETQYF. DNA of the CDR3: TGTGCCAGCAGTTCCGACAGGGGTAAAGAGACCCAGTACTTC.

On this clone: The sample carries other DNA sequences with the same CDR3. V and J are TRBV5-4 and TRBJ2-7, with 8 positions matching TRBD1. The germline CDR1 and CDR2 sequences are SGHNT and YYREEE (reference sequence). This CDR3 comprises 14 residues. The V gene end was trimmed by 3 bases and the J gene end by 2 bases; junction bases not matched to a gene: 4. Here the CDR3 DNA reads TGTGCCAGCAGCTCAGACAGGGGACCCTACGAGCAGTACTTC. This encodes CASSSDRGPYEQYF.

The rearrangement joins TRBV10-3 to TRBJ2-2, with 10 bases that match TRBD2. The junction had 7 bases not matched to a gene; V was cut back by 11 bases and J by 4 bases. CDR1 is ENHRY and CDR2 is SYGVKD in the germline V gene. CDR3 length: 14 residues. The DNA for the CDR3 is TGTGCCGTAGCCTCTAGCGGGAGCACCGGGGAGCTGTTTTTT. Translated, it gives CAVASSGSTGELFF.

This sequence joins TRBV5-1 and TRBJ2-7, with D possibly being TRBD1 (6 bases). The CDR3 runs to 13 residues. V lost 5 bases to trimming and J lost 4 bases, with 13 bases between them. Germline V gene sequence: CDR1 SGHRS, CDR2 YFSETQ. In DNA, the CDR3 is TGCGCCAGCAGTTTTAGCAGGGGTTACGAGCAGTACTTC. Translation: CASSFSRGYEQYF.

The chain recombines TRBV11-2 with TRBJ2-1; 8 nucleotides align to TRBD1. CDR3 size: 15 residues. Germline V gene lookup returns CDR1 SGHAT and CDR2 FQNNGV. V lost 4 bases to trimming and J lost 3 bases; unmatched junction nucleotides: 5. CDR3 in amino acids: CASSSHRGNYNEQFF. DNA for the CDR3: TGTGCCAGCAGCTCCCACAGGGGGAACTACAATGAGCAGTTCTTC.

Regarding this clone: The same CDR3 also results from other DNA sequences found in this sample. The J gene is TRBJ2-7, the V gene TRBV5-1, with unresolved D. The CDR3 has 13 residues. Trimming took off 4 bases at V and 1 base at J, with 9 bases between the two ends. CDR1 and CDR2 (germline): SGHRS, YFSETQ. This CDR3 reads CASSPENSYEQYF. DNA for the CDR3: TGCGCCAGCAGCCCCGAAAATTCCTACGAGCAGTACTTC.

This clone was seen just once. CDR3 loop: CASSLSGGRATGTEAFF. CDR3 DNA: TGTGCCAGCAGCTTAAGTGGTGGCAGGGCAACGGGCACTGAAGCTTTCTTT. The gene calls are TRBV7-3 and TRBJ1-1; TRBD1 might be the D (5 bases). This CDR3 has 17 amino acids. V was clipped by 1 base and J by 4 bases, with 19 bases between them. Germline CDR1 is SGHTA and CDR2 is FQGTGA.

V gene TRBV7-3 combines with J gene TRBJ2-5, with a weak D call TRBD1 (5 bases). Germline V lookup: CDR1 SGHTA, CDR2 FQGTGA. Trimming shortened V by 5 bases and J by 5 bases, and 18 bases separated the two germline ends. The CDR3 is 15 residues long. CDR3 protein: CASSPQGRPIETQYF. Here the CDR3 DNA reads TGTGCCAGCAGCCCCCAGGGCCGGCCCATCGAGACCCAGTACTTC.

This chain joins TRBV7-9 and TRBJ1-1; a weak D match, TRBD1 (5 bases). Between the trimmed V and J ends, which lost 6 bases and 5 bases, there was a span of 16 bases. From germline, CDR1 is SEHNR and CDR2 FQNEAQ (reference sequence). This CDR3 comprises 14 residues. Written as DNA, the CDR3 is TGTGCCAGCAGATCTCAGGGTAGTCAAACTGAAGCTTTCTTT. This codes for CASRSQGSQTEAFF. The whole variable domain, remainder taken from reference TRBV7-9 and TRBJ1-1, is DTGVSQNPRHKITKRGQNVTFRCDPISEHNRLYWYRQTLGQGPEFLTYFQNEAQLEKSRLLSDRFSAERPKGSFSTLEIQRTEQGDSAMYLCASRSQGSQTEAFFGQGTRLTVV.

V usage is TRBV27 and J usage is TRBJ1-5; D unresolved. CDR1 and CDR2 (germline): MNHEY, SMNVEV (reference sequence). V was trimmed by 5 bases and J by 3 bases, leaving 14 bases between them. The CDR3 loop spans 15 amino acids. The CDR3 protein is CASSPSGSPNQPQHF. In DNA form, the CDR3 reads TGTGCCAGCAGTCCGAGCGGTTCTCCCAATCAGCCCCAGCATTTT.

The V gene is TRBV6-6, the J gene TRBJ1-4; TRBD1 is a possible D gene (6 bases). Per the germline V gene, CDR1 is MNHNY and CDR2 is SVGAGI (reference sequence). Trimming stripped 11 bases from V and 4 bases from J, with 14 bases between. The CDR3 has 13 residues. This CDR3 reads CASYGQNNEKLFF. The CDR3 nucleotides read TGTGCCTCCTATGGACAGAATAATGAAAAACTGTTTTTT.

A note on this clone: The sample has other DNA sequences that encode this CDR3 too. The DNA for the CDR3 is TGTGCCAGCAGTGAAGGGACCAATCAGCCCCAGCATTTT. It codes for CASSEGTNQPQHF. The rearrangement uses TRBV6-1 and TRBJ1-5; no reliable D call. Between the trimmed V and J ends, which lost 1 base and 3 bases, there was a span of 4 bases. The length of the CDR3 is 13 residues. The germline V gene has CDR1 MNHNS and CDR2 SASEGT.

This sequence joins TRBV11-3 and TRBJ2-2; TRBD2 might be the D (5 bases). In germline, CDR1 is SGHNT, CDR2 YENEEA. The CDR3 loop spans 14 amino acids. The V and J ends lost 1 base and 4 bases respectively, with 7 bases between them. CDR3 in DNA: TGTGCCAGCAGCTTAGGGACTTTCACCGGGGAGCTGTTTTTT. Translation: CASSLGTFTGELFF.

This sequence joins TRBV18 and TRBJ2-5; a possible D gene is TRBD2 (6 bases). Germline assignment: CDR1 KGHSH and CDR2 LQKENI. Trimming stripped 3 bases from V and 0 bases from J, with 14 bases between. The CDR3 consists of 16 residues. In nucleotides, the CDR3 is TGTGCCAGCTCACCTGGGCTAGCGAGATACCAAGAGACCCAGTACTTC. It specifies CASSPGLARYQETQYF.

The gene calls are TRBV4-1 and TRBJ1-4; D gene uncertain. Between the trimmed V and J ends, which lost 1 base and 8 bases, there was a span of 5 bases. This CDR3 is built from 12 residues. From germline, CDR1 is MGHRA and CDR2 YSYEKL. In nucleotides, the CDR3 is TGCGCCAGCAGCCAAGTAATGGAAAAACTGTTTTTT. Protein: CASSQVMEKLFF.

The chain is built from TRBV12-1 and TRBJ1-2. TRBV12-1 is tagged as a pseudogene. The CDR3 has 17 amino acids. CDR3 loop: CASSLILGGCANYGYTF. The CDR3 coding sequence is TGTGCCAGCAGCCTGATCCTAGGGGGGTGTGCTAACTATGGCTACACCTTC.

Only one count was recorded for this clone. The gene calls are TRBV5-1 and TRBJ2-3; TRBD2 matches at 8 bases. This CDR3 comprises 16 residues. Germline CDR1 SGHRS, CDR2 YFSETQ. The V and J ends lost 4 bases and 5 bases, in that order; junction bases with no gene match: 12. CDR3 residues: CASSQSLTGGQDTQYF. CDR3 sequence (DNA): TGCGCCAGCAGCCAAAGTCTAACGGGGGGGCAAGATACGCAGTATTTT.

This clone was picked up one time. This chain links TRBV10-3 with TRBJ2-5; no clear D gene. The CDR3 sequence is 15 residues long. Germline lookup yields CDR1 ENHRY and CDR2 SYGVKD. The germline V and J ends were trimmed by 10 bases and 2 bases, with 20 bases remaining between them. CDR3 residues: CATAERPRDQETQYF. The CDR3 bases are TGTGCCACGGCGGAGCGACCACGAGATCAAGAGACCCAGTACTTC.